A selection of T cell receptor beta chains follows, all from one sample in a study of T cells after posttransplantation cyclophosphamide. Sequenced by immunoSEQ multiplex PCR; TCRdb stores in-frame clones only, minus some. The sample holds 30,000 to 45,000 clones, and no clone turns up only once. The sequenced sample was PBMCs. These receptors came from a girl aged 10 to 17 in good health, CMV-negative, and a related stem cell transplant donor. The CDR3 runs from the conserved cysteine through the conserved F or W. D genes are given only for firm matches. Rows give clone size only sometimes, using once, few, many, or a class for an expanded clone.

J,D,size,V,DNA,CDR3
TRBJ1-5,TRBD1,few,TRBV7-9,TGTGCCAGCAGCTTAGTCGGGCAGGGGGGCAATCAGCCCCAGCATTTT,CASSLVGQGGNQPQHF
TRBJ2-3,NA,many,TRBV5-1,TGCGCCAGCAGCTTGGAAACGGTCACAGATACGCAGTATTTT,CASSLETVTDTQYF
TRBJ2-3,NA,NA,TRBV19,TGTGCCAGTAGTAGGGGGGACACAGATACGCAGTATTTT,CASSRGDTDTQYF
TRBJ2-7,TRBD2,NA,TRBV14,TGTGCCAGCAGCCCGTGGACTAGCGGGGGAGCGGAGCAGTACTTC,CASSPWTSGGAEQYF
TRBJ2-3,TRBD2,few,TRBV10-1,TGCGCCAGCAGTAGCGGGACTAGCTTTTCCACAGATACGCAGTATTTT,CASSSGTSFSTDTQYF
TRBJ2-1,TRBD1,NA,TRBV5-1,TGCGCCAGCAGCTTGCCGCACACAGGGGGCAATGAGCAGTTCTTC,CASSLPHTGGNEQFF
TRBJ2-6,NA,many,TRBV11-1,TGTGCCAGCAGCTTAACCGTCAGGGTCTCTGGGGCCAACGTCCTGACTTTC,CASSLTVRVSGANVLTF
TRBJ1-2,NA,many,TRBV4-1,TGCGCCAGCAGCCAAGACAGAACCATCTATGGCTACACCTTC,CASSQDRTIYGYTF
TRBJ2-1,NA,many,TRBV5-1,TGCGCCAGCAGCCCGGAGGGACAGCCCTACAATGAGCAGTTCTTC,CASSPEGQPYNEQFF
TRBJ2-2,TRBD1,few,TRBV9,TGTGCCAGCAGCCCCCGGACAGGGAACACCGGGGAGCTGTTTTTT,CASSPRTGNTGELFF
TRBJ2-3,NA,many,TRBV6-1,TGTGCCAGCAGTGAAGCGCGTAGCACAGATACGCAGTATTTT,CASSEARSTDTQYF
TRBJ1-1,NA,few,TRBV14,TGTGCCAGCAGCCAAGATGTCCGGGGGAGGTTAGGTGAAGCTTTCTTT,CASSQDVRGRLGEAFF
TRBJ1-1,NA,NA,TRBV9,TGTGCCAGCAGCGGAGAAACAGGGCTCGGCACTGAAGCTTTCTTT,CASSGETGLGTEAFF
TRBJ1-2,NA,many,TRBV7-9,TGTGCCAGCAGCTTCGACAGCTATGGCTACACCTTC,CASSFDSYGYTF
TRBJ1-1,NA,many,TRBV25-1,TGTGCCAGCAGTCAGCCGGATAGCATGAACACTGAAGCTTTCTTT,CASSQPDSMNTEAFF
TRBJ1-1,NA,many,TRBV27,TGTGCCAGCAGTTTCTCAGGAACCAGGAACACTGAAGCTTTCTTT,CASSFSGTRNTEAFF
TRBJ2-7,TRBD1,many,TRBV6-8,TGTGCCAGCAGTTACTCGAATAGGGACAGACCCTACGAGCAGTACTTC,CASSYSNRDRPYEQYF
TRBJ2-7,NA,few,TRBV7-9,TGTGCCAGCAGCTTAGCTGGGACTGAGTACGAGCAGTACTTC,CASSLAGTEYEQYF
TRBJ2-1,NA,few,TRBV6-5,TGTGCCAGCAGTTACCCACCTTATGGCCTCTACAATGAGCAGTTCTTC,CASSYPPYGLYNEQFF
TRBJ2-7,TRBD2,many,TRBV14,TGTGCCAGCAGCCCCTTTGCGGGGGTGTCCTACGAGCAGTACTTC,CASSPFAGVSYEQYF
TRBJ1-1,NA,many,TRBV19,TGTGCCAGCGGTGGCCCGGGACACAACACTGAAGCTTTCTTT,CASGGPGHNTEAFF
TRBJ1-1,NA,few,TRBV29-1,TGCAGCGTTGTTAGTGGGAACACTGAAGCTTTCTTT,CSVVSGNTEAFF
TRBJ2-7,NA,many,TRBV4-3,TGCGCCAGCAGCCAAGATTTCGGGGGATGGGGCTACGAGCAGTACTTC,CASSQDFGGWGYEQYF